Each of the 27 T cell receptor beta chains below was sequenced from the same sample in a study of tumor-infiltrating lymphocytes in primary liver carcinoma. Co-extraction of RNA and DNA was performed on 20-30 mg of unsorted bulk tissue. A primer matching the constant region was used to make TCR beta cDNA from 450 to 550 ng of total RNA. ARM-PCR, slightly modified, supplied the TCR beta libraries through three nested multiplex PCR rounds. Both of the initial two PCR rounds ran for approximately 10 cycles and employed TRBV1-TRBV30 forward primers alongside a C-beta reverse primer. Via MiXCR, TCRdb re-called the multiplex PCR reads, giving one row per CDR3 protein. The sample has some 130,000 distinct CDR3 sequences, nearly 70% seen once; the top ten hold 8% to 9%. The sample taken for sequencing was tumor-adjacent normal liver tissue. These receptors originate from a woman aged 55-70 years with primary liver carcinoma and hepatitis B virus infection.

About this clonotype: Its ends do not fully match the called genes, so a read error is possible. The gene calls are TRBV4-2 and TRBJ2-3, with TRBD2 matching 8 bases. CDR1 and CDR2 (germline): LGHNA, YNFKEQ. The CDR3 loop spans 16 amino acids. The CDR3 protein is CTSSQERGISTDTQYF. CDR3 DNA: TGTACCAGCAGCCAAGAGCGGGGGATTAGCACAGATACGCAGTATTTT.

In regard to this clonotype: This CDR3 is missing its conserved last phenylalanine or tryptophan, likely due to a read error. The chain has TRBV4-2 and TRBJ2-7; D might be TRBD1 (6 bases). The germline V gene has CDR1 LGHNA and CDR2 YNFKEQ. This CDR3 contains 14 residues. This CDR3 reads CASSRTDSPYEQYL. The CDR3 DNA follows: TGTGCCAGCAGTCGGACGGACAGTCCCTACGAACAGTACCTC.

With respect to this clonotype: Sequence at one end of the junction differs from germline and may be a read error. The rearrangement links TRBV9 to TRBJ1-1, with a possible D match to TRBD1 (5 bases). CDR1 is SGDLS and CDR2 is YYNGEE in the germline V gene. The CDR3 covers 14 residues. CDR3 protein: CAGSVGTGSTEAFF. The DNA of the CDR3 is TGTGCCGGCAGCGTAGGGACGGGGAGTACTGAAGCTTTCTTT.

As regards this clonotype: A much larger clone is a single base away; this may be a read error. The V and J genes are TRBV5-6 and TRBJ1-2, with TRBD1 matching 9 bases. This CDR3 has 15 amino acids. CDR1 SGHDT and CDR2 YYEEEE come from the germline V gene. CDR3 sequence reads: CASSPTGGLLYGHTF. As DNA, the CDR3 is TGTGCCAGCAGCCCCACAGGGGGCTTACTCTATGGCCACACCTTC. The full variable domain, completed using reference TRBV5-6 and TRBJ1-2, is DAGVTQSPTHLIKTRGQQVTLRCSPKSGHDTVSWYQQALGQGPQFIFQYYEEEERQRGNFPDRFSGHQFPNYSSELNVNALLLGDSALYLCASSPTGGLLYGHTFGSGTRLTVV.

This clonotype was found once. Sequence at one end of the junction differs from germline and may be a read error. The chain has TRBV4-2 and TRBJ2-7, with D possibly called TRBD1 or TRBD2 (5 bases each). From germline, CDR1 is LGHNA and CDR2 YNFKEQ. The CDR3 has 15 residues. The CDR3 DNA follows: TGTGTCAGCAGCCAGGGAGACTTGAACTCCTACGAGCAGTACTTC. Translated, it gives CVSSQGDLNSYEQYF.

A note on this clonotype: A much larger clone is a single base away; this may be a read error. The chain joins TRBV5-1 to TRBJ2-7; 8 bases map to TRBD1. The CDR3 totals 14 residues. Germline CDR1 and CDR2: SGHRS and YFSETQ. Losses at the gene ends were 2 bases for V and 9 bases for J; bases not matched to a gene: 10. The chain's CDR3 is CASSFYDRGIGQYF. The CDR3 coding sequence is TGCGCCAGCAGCTTCTATGACAGGGGAATCGGGCAGTACTTC.

As for this clonotype: Mismatch with germline at one junction end may stem from a read error. The chain links TRBV11-2 to TRBJ2-3; D is ambiguous. The CDR3 consists of 13 residues. The germline V gene has CDR1 SGHAT and CDR2 FQNNGV. For the CDR3, the DNA is TGTGTCAGCTACTTAGATCGAGGAGATACGCAGTATTTT. This sequence encodes CVSYLDRGDTQYF.

This clonotype was found many times. The chain combines TRBV6-1 with TRBJ2-3; TRBD2 aligns across 8 bases. CDR1 and CDR2 (germline): MNHNS, SASEGT. This CDR3 spans 15 amino acids. V gave up 4 bases and J gave up 5 bases; unmatched junction bases: 8. The CDR3: CASSAAAGEGDTQYF. The CDR3, as DNA: TGTGCCAGCAGTGCGGCAGCGGGAGAGGGAGATACGCAGTATTTT.

About this clonotype: Just one base apart from a much larger clone, this may be a read error. The chain combines TRBV5-1 with TRBJ1-6; TRBD1 might be the D (6 bases). The CDR3 length is 14 residues. CDR1 and CDR2 (germline): SGHRS, YFSETQ. CDR3 protein: CASRKTGNNSPLRF. The CDR3 DNA reads as TGCGCCAGCAGAAAGACAGGCAATAATTCACCCCTCCGCTTT.

Concerning this clonotype: Since a much larger clone is just one base distant, this may be a read error. The chain couples TRBV12-3 or TRBV12-4 to TRBJ2-3; 9 bases match TRBD1. The CDR3 runs 16 residues. CDR3 region: CVSSGGEQGARDTQYF. CDR3 DNA: TGTGTCAGCAGTGGCGGCGAACAGGGGGCAAGAGATACGCAGTATTTT.

This clonotype was counted many times. The chain recombines TRBV29-1 with TRBJ2-2, with 10 bases lining up with TRBD2. With V trimmed by 4 bases and J by 4 bases, 3 bases remained unmatched. Germline loops: CDR1 SQVTM, CDR2 ANQGSEA. This CDR3 spans 14 amino acids. CDR3 nucleotides: TGCAGCGTTGGTGGGACTAGCGCCACCGGGGAGCTGTTTTTT. It codes for CSVGGTSATGELFF.

This clonotype was seen just once. This is likely a read error, given that the CDR3 carries no conserved phenylalanine or tryptophan at its end. The rearrangement uses TRBV4-2 and TRBJ1-1; D ambiguous. Germline lookup yields CDR1 LGHNA and CDR2 YNFKEQ. The CDR3 runs to 13 residues. The CDR3 nucleotides are TGTACCAGCAGCCAATTTGAGAACACTGAAGCTTTCTCT. Encoded protein: CTSSQFENTEAFS.

This clonotype was detected many times. This chain joins TRBV11-2 and TRBJ2-1, with TRBD2 identical over 11 bases. V shed 5 bases, J shed 4 bases, and the junction held 7 bases outside the gene matches. CDR3 length: 16 residues. Germline V lookup: CDR1 SGHAT, CDR2 FQNNGV. The CDR3 DNA reads as TGTGCCAGCAGCACCTCTCTAGCGGGAGGATACAATGAGCAGTTCTTC. Its protein product is CASSTSLAGGYNEQFF.

For this clonotype: The conserved phenylalanine or tryptophan is not found at the CDR3 terminus, so this likely reflects a read error. The limits of the CDR3 on the DNA are not certain, so only TCRdb's listed CDR3 is given. J is TRBJ1-5 and V is TRBV4-1; no DNA check was done on the table's D call, TRBD1. The CDR3 is made up of 17 amino acids, end residues included. CDR1 and CDR2 (germline): MGHRA, YSYEKL. CDR3 region: CASSHRILTGIGQPQHL.

V and J are TRBV11-2 and TRBJ2-7, with D possibly being TRBD2 (5 bases). CDR1 and CDR2 (germline): SGHAT, FQNNGV. CDR3 length equals 15 residues. V was pared by 3 bases and J by 2 bases, with 14 bases between. The DNA of the CDR3 is TGTGCCAGCAGCTTCGAAACGGGATTTACCTACGAGCAGTACTTC. This translates into CASSFETGFTYEQYF.

On this clonotype itself: Likely a read error: the CDR3 ends without its conserved phenylalanine or tryptophan. V and J are TRBV29-1 and TRBJ1-5; no clear D. Germline lookup yields CDR1 SQVTM and CDR2 ANQGSEA. The CDR3 has 12 residues. Trimming removed 4 bases at V and 4 bases at J, with 8 bases between. The CDR3 here is CSVGRSNQPQHY. Here the CDR3 DNA reads TGCAGCGTTGGGAGGAGTAATCAGCCCCAGCATTAT.

This clonotype was picked up a small number of times. The rearrangement uses TRBV7-3 and TRBJ2-6; 11 bases line up with TRBD2. This CDR3 contains 17 residues. Per germline, CDR1 SGHTA and CDR2 FQGTGA. The junction had 3 bases not matched to a gene; V was cut back by 5 bases and J by 0 bases. The CDR3 sequence: CASSRGTSGSGANVLTF. The CDR3, as DNA: TGTGCCAGCAGCCGAGGGACTAGCGGCTCTGGGGCCAACGTCCTGACTTTC.

As concerns this clonotype: Germline is not matched at one junction end, which may reflect a read error. The rearrangement links TRBV11-2 to TRBJ2-1; 7 nucleotides align to TRBD2. Germline V gives CDR1 SGHAT, CDR2 FQNNGV. There are 16 residues in the CDR3. The CDR3 reads CANSWGGEGTYNERFF. The CDR3 coding sequence is TGTGCCAACAGCTGGGGGGGGGAGGGGACCTATAATGAGCGGTTCTTC.

The chain is built from TRBV4-2 and TRBJ2-7; 9 bases are a match to TRBD1. Trimming removed 0 bases from V and 7 bases from J; junction bases left unmatched: 16. From germline, CDR1 is LGHNA and CDR2 YNFKEQ. The CDR3 is made up of 18 amino acids. The DNA of the CDR3 is TGTGCCAGCAGCCAAGAAGCGATAGGGACAGGGTTAAACTATGAGCAGTACTTC. The encoded protein is CASSQEAIGTGLNYEQYF.

Of note for this clonotype: The junction departs from germline at one end; a sequencing error may be responsible. The chain combines TRBV7-9 with TRBJ1-5; D perhaps matches TRBD1 (5 bases). The CDR3 is made up of 15 amino acids. Per germline, CDR1 SEHNR and CDR2 FQNEAQ (reference sequence). CDR3 protein: CASSWGTELDQPRHF. The CDR3, as DNA: TGTGCCAGCAGCTGGGGGACGGAACTCGATCAGCCCCGGCATTTT.

The chain combines TRBV29-1 with TRBJ2-7; 12 bases match TRBD1. The CDR3 spans 13 residues. Germline V lookup: CDR1 SQVTM, CDR2 ANQGSEA. V lost 7 bases and J lost 10; bases outside the gene matches: 11. Here the CDR3 reads CSDWDRGRFDQYF. CDR3 coding DNA: TGCAGCGACTGGGACAGGGGGCGCTTCGACCAGTACTTC.

This clonotype has more than one count but fewer than ten. Sequence at one end of the junction differs from germline and may be a read error. The chain joins TRBV5-1 to TRBJ2-3; TRBD2 aligns across 7 bases. Per germline, CDR1 SGHRS and CDR2 YFSETQ. The CDR3 totals 15 residues. CDR3 protein: CASSTGRTSTDMQYF. The CDR3 coding sequence is TGCGCCAGCAGCACCGGGAGGACGAGCACAGATATGCAGTATTTT. The complete variable domain, with remaining parts taken from reference TRBV5-1 and TRBJ2-3, reads KAGVTQTPRYLIKTRGQQVTLSCSPISGHRSVSWYQQTPGQGLQFLFEYFSETQRNKGNFPGRFSGRQFSNSRSEMNVSTLELGDSALYLCASSTGRTSTDMQYFGPGTRLTVL.

By share, this clonotype counts as medium-sized (0.01 to 0.1%). The chain couples TRBV11-2 to TRBJ2-3, with 7 bases aligning to TRBD2. Trimming at V came to 5 bases and at J to 1 base, leaving 9 bases not matched to a gene. The CDR3 loop spans 16 amino acids. The V gene's germline CDR1 is SGHAT and CDR2 FQNNGV. The CDR3 loop reads CASSRGTTRGTDTQYF. The CDR3 DNA reads as TGTGCCAGCAGCCGCGGGACTACTCGCGGCACAGATACGCAGTATTTT.

To note about this clonotype: At one end the junction does not follow the germline gene, possibly because of a read error. This chain uses TRBV11-2 with TRBJ2-7, with TRBD2 identical over 14 bases. Germline V gene data show CDR1 as SGHAT and CDR2 as FQNNGV. The CDR3 has 14 amino acids. The DNA for the CDR3 is TGTGCCAGCAGCGAAGGACTAGCGGGAGGCGAGCAGTATTTC. This sequence encodes CASSEGLAGGEQYF.

To note about this clonotype: This sequence may be a read error, since a much larger clone differs from it by one base. The chain joins TRBV28 to TRBJ2-3, with 10 positions matching TRBD1. The end of the DNA aligns better with TRBJ1-5, so the J call may be wrong. Germline CDR1 reads MDHEN; CDR2 reads SYDVKM. The CDR3 runs 17 residues. The CDR3 loop reads CASRKAGTGVMTDTQHF. CDR3 DNA sequence: TGTGCCAGCAGGAAGGCCGGGACAGGGGTTATGACAGATACGCAGCATTTT.

Note on this clonotype: An end of the junction differs from the germline gene, which may be a read error. CDR3 amino acids: CASSLPRGANTEAFF. The CDR3 nucleotides read TGTGCCAGCAGCCTCCCGCGGGGTGCGAACACCGAAGCTTTCTTT. The chain has TRBV11-2 and TRBJ1-1, with D uncertain. The CDR3 covers 15 residues. The germline V gene encodes CDR1 SGHAT and CDR2 FQNNGV.

As for this clonotype: The CDR3 does not end in the conserved phenylalanine or tryptophan, so this is likely a read error. This chain connects TRBV4-1 to TRBJ2-2; the D gene is possibly TRBD2 (6 bases). The CDR3 runs 16 residues. CDR1 and CDR2 from the germline V gene are MGHRA and YSYEKL. The CDR3 sequence: CTSSQAGSGHTGELFL. The CDR3 coding sequence is TGCACCAGCAGCCAGGCAGGTAGCGGACACACCGGGGAGCTGTTTTTG.